The 10 T cell receptor beta chains presented below share a single source sample, sequenced in a study of T cell responses to AZD1222 COVID-19 vaccine. Sequenced by immunoSEQ multiplex PCR; TCRdb stores in-frame clones only, minus some. This table holds approximately 180,000 clones, about 92% found once. The sequencing here drew on peripheral blood, taken on day 0 of AZD1222 vaccination. All receptors derive from an adult in good health.

The chain joins TRBV12-3 or TRBV12-4 to TRBJ1-2; no reliable D call. This CDR3 contains 13 residues. The V and J ends lost 1 base and 7 bases respectively, with 10 bases between them. CDR3 region: CASSLVQNRGYTF. DNA of the CDR3: TGTGCCAGCAGTTTAGTACAGAACCGTGGCTACACCTTC.

The chain is built from TRBV7-9 and TRBJ1-1; unclear D gene. Germline V CDR1 and CDR2: SEHNR, FQNEAQ (reference sequence). The V end lost 1 base, the J end lost 2 bases, and 8 bases lay between the germline ends. CDR3 length: 14 residues. The CDR3 protein is CASSLVLHNTEAFF. The CDR3 DNA reads as TGTGCCAGCAGCTTAGTGTTGCATAACACTGAAGCTTTCTTT.

The chain is built from TRBV27 and TRBJ1-1; TRBD1 aligns across 7 bases. This CDR3 has 15 amino acids. In germline, CDR1 is MNHEY, CDR2 SMNVEV (reference sequence). After removal of 5 bases from V and 1 base from J, the junction contained 7 bases not matched to a gene. The CDR3 loop is CASSPSGGWNTEAFF. Here the CDR3 DNA reads TGTGCCAGCAGTCCGTCAGGGGGGTGGAACACTGAAGCTTTCTTT.

This chain joins TRBV3-1 (or the pseudogene TRBV3-2) and TRBJ2-5, with 8 bases aligning to TRBD2. This CDR3 region has 17 residues. Germline assignment: CDR1 LGHDT and CDR2 YNNKEL (reference sequence). The V gene end was trimmed by 4 bases and the J gene end by 5 bases; junction bases not matched to a gene: 15. The chain's CDR3 is CASSLYSAGVKGETQYF. In nucleotides, the CDR3 is TGTGCCAGCAGCCTATATTCAGCGGGGGTTAAGGGTGAGACCCAGTACTTC.

The rearrangement links TRBV2 to TRBJ2-7; the match to TRBD1 covers 11 bases. The CDR3 runs 12 residues. CDR1 and CDR2 (germline): SNHLY, FYNNEI. V was clipped by 8 bases and J by 6 bases; unmatched bases: 3. Here the CDR3 DNA reads TGTGCCAGCTTGGGGACAGGGGGCGAGCAGTACTTC. As protein: CASLGTGGEQYF. The full variable domain, completed using reference TRBV2 and TRBJ2-7, is EPEVTQTPSHQVTQMGQEVILRCVPISNHLYFYWYRQILGQKVEFLVSFYNNEISEKSEIFDDQFSVERPDGSNFTLKIRSTKLEDSAMYFCASLGTGGEQYFGPGTRLTVT.

The chain uses TRBV7-3 and TRBJ2-3; D unclear. Trimming took off 4 bases at V and 0 bases at J, with 11 bases between the two ends. The V gene's germline CDR1 is SGHTA and CDR2 FQGTGA. The CDR3 consists of 15 residues. CDR3 in amino acids: CASSSGVTSTDTQYF. The CDR3 bases are TGTGCCAGCAGCTCAGGTGTAACTAGCACAGATACGCAGTATTTT.

This clone occurred a few times. The genes are TRBV5-6 and TRBJ1-1, with D perhaps TRBD1 (5 bases). CDR1 and CDR2 (germline): SGHDT, YYEEEE. V lost 3 bases, J lost 3 bases, and 15 bases lay in between. This CDR3 comprises 15 residues. Written as DNA, the CDR3 is TGTGCCAGCAGCTCCGCGGGGGGGTTAGACACTGAAGCTTTCTTT. Translated: CASSSAGGLDTEAFF.

The chain links TRBV27 to TRBJ2-1; 8 nucleotides line up with TRBD1. CDR3 size: 15 residues. Unmatched junction bases numbered 6, after V lost 8 bases and J lost 0 bases. Per germline, CDR1 MNHEY and CDR2 SMNVEV (reference sequence). The CDR3 spells CASGIDRGSYNEQFF. DNA of the CDR3: TGTGCCAGCGGAATTGACAGGGGCTCCTACAATGAGCAGTTCTTC.

CDR3 residues: CASSPSRSDGYTF. The CDR3 DNA reads as TGTGCCAGCAGCCCCAGTCGGTCAGATGGCTACACCTTC. The chain carries TRBV5-5 and TRBJ1-2, with D unclear. V was shortened by 4 bases and J by 6 bases, with 13 bases between the two germline ends. This CDR3 has 13 amino acids. The germline V gene encodes CDR1 SGHKS and CDR2 YYEKEE (reference sequence).

J is TRBJ2-1 and V is TRBV29-1; 7 nucleotides agree with TRBD1. The CDR3 extends over 13 amino acids. Germline CDR1 and CDR2: SQVTM and ANQGSEA. V dropped 5 bases and J dropped 9; count of bases not matched to a gene: 10. The CDR3: CSVMKRDRAEQFF. CDR3 nucleotide sequence: TGCAGCGTTATGAAAAGAGACAGGGCTGAGCAGTTCTTC.